This T cell receptor (beta chain) is from a study of cytomegalovirus exposure and HLA in healthy donors. It was with 60 Vbeta and 13 Jbeta primers that the PCR ran. The table came from immunoSEQ multiplex PCR; TCRdb's copy has only in-frame clones and leaves some out. The data contain 100,000 to 150,000 clones, about 80% of them singletons. The study's findings and limits: Most observed TCR sequences were rare, whereas some public TCRs were detected in many donors.

With respect to this clone: Its specificity is unknown.

The specimen was PBMCs. This receptor was obtained from a man under 40 in good health and CMV-seropositive.

The CDR3 region is CASSYPTEVDSPLHF. The CDR3 region has the DNA TGTGCCAGCAGTTACCCCACGGAGGTAGATTCACCCCTCCACTTT. This chain links TRBV6-9 with TRBJ1-6; D remains ambiguous. Germline V gene lookup returns CDR1 MNHGY and CDR2 SVAAGI. CDR3 length equals 15 residues. Trimming left V 3 bases short and J 8 bases short, with 14 bases between.